This TCR beta chain was found in a study of T-cell memory formation after mild COVID-19. Study-level results: Cross-reactive memory appears to have joined, as suggested by some responding clones showing up in pre-infection memory. Contracting clones from day 15 to 85 showed balanced CD4/CD8; later expanders favored CD4+.

The CDR3 is 15 amino acids. Germline CDR1 and CDR2: MNHEY and SVGEGT. Trimming cost V 2 bases and J 0 bases, with 11 bases left between them. Of note for this clonotype: Antigen unknown.

5'RACE primed from the constant segment yielded TCR alpha and TCR beta cDNA libraries bearing sample barcodes and UMIs. TCRdb fed the 5' RACE reads into MiXCR, producing one record per CDR3 protein. Counted here are roughly 200,000 distinct CDR3 sequences, 15% to 20% occurring once; the ten biggest clones make up around 2%. The TCR was taken from an adult woman who had mild COVID-19 (a few samples of this study predate the infection). Cell type and time point are not known. Sequencing used PBMCs or a T cell subset sorted from them (not recorded which). The chain combines TRBV6-2 or TRBV6-3 with TRBJ2-7, with no clear D. Here the CDR3 DNA reads TGTGCCAGCAGTTACCCGACACCGACCTCCTACGAGCAGTACTTC. Translation gives CASSYPTPTSYEQYF.